The 8 T cell receptor beta chains listed next were all sequenced from one sample in a study of OX40 agonist ivuxolimab in advanced cancers. Only in-frame clones appear in the TCRdb table, and some are missing; sequencing was by immunoSEQ multiplex PCR. The sample lists approximately 11,000 clones; around four fifths were seen once. The sample consisted of CD4+ or CD8+ T cells sorted from blood, taken in a trial of the OX40 agonist ivuxolimab. Receptors were obtained from an adult with an advanced solid tumor such as melanoma, head and neck, liver or kidney cancer.

This clone has only a few counts. V is TRBV4-1 and J is TRBJ2-7; tentatively, D is TRBD2 (6 bases). Per germline, CDR1 MGHRA and CDR2 YSYEKL. V was pared by 0 bases and J by 1 base, with 16 bases between. The CDR3 loop spans 17 amino acids. The CDR3 nucleotides are TGCGCCAGCAGCCAAGATCAGGGCCCAGCGGGTTCCTACGAGCAGTACTTC. Protein sequence: CASSQDQGPAGSYEQYF.

The chain links TRBV7-9 to TRBJ2-4, with no clear D. The CDR3 is made up of 17 amino acids. The V end was cut by 1 base, the J end by 0 bases, with 13 bases between. Germline-derived CDR1 and CDR2 are SEHNR and FQNEAQ (reference sequence). This chain's CDR3 is CASSLDKQSLAKNIQYF. DNA of the CDR3: TGTGCCAGCAGCTTAGATAAACAGAGTCTAGCCAAAAACATTCAGTACTTC.

The rearrangement links TRBV19 to TRBJ1-1; the D gene is possibly TRBD1 (6 bases). Germline V CDR1 and CDR2: LNHDA, SQIVND (reference sequence). Between the trimmed V and J ends, which lost 4 bases and 1 base, there was a span of 16 bases. The length of the CDR3 is 16 residues. The CDR3 coding sequence is TGTGCCAGTAGTAATTCTTTCCAGGGGAGGAACACTGAAGCTTTCTTT. Amino acid sequence: CASSNSFQGRNTEAFF.

The V call is TRBV29-1, the J call TRBJ2-3; 9 bases map to TRBD1. J was trimmed by 5 bases and V by 0 bases; bases with no gene match: 12. Germline values: CDR1 SQVTM, CDR2 ANQGSEA. The CDR3 runs to 17 residues. CDR3 nucleotides: TGCAGCGTTGAAGATCAGGAGACAGGGGGGCGGGAAGATACGCAGTATTTT. This codes for CSVEDQETGGREDTQYF.

This clone appeared a single time. This chain uses TRBV27 with TRBJ2-6; 9 bases are shared with TRBD1. Trimming took 2 bases from V and 0 from J; bases not matched to a gene: 5. The germline CDR1 and CDR2 sequences are MNHEY and SMNVEV (reference sequence). The CDR3 extends over 18 amino acids. CDR3 amino acids: CASSLIGTGSSGANVLTF. The CDR3 DNA reads TGTGCCAGCAGTTTAATTGGGACAGGGAGCTCTGGGGCCAACGTCCTGACTTTC. Together with reference TRBV27 and TRBJ2-6, the CDR3 gives the full variable domain: EAQVTQNPRYLITVTGKKLTVTCSQNMNHEYMSWYRQDPGLGLRQIYYSMNVEVTDKGDVPEGYKVSRKEKRNFPLILESPSPNQTSLYFCASSLIGTGSSGANVLTFGAGSRLTVL.

The chain carries TRBV27 and TRBJ2-2; D unclear. Trimming cost V 3 bases and J 0 bases, with 8 bases left between them. Germline CDR1 is MNHEY and CDR2 is SMNVEV (reference sequence). This CDR3 spans 15 amino acids. DNA of the CDR3: TGTGCCAGCAGTTTGGGAACCGCGAACACCGGGGAGCTGTTTTTT. Its translation: CASSLGTANTGELFF.

The J gene is TRBJ2-2, the V gene TRBV7-3, with D unclear. From germline, CDR1 is SGHTA and CDR2 FQGTGA. V was clipped by 8 bases and J by 0 bases, with 7 bases between them. The CDR3 covers 13 residues. The DNA of the CDR3 is TGTGCCAGCGCGTCCGCGAACACCGGGGAGCTGTTTTTT. It yields the protein CASASANTGELFF. Full variable domain (outside the CDR3, taken from reference TRBV7-3 and TRBJ2-2): GAGVSQTPSNKVTEKGKYVELRCDPISGHTALYWYRQSLGQGPEFLIYFQGTGAADDSGLPNDRFFAVRPEGSVSTLKIQRTERGDSAVYLCASASANTGELFFGEGSRLTVL.

The chain couples TRBV6-5 to TRBJ1-2, with D unclear. Germline-derived CDR1 and CDR2 are MNHEY and SVGAGI. V was cut by 4 bases and J by 7 bases, with 19 bases left in between. This CDR3 contains 15 residues. The CDR3 coding sequence is TGTGCCAGCAGTTTCACAGTGACGGTGATTGCTGGCTACACCTTC. The encoded protein is CASSFTVTVIAGYTF.